The 7 T cell receptor beta chains presented below share a single source sample, sequenced in a study of T cells in women clearing cervical HPV infection. Libraries were prepared by immunoSEQ multiplex PCR; TCRdb keeps only in-frame clonotypes and omits some of them. Across roughly 30,000 clones, the top ten clones capture approximately 3% of the sample. The sample taken for sequencing was blood buffy coat. The receptors come from a woman aged 18 to 69 with a cervical HPV16 infection that either progressed to CIN3+ or cleared (not recorded which).

As to this clone: The CDR3 extends 3 residues past the end of the read, so its final part is completed from the germline J gene. V gene TRBV7-6 combines with J gene TRBJ2-7, with 10 bases fitting TRBD1. Per the germline V gene, CDR1 is SGHVS and CDR2 is FNYEAQ. CDR3 size: 15 residues. V was pared by 5 bases and J by 5 bases, with 9 bases of the junction left unmatched. The CDR3 bases that were read are TGTGCCAGCAGCCTTACCCGGGACAGGGGCCACGAG. This codes for CASSLTRDRGHE. The CDR3 in its entirety is CASSLTRDRGHEQYF.

As regards this clone: The DNA ends 3 residues before the CDR3 does, and the rest of the CDR3 is filled in from the germline J gene. This rearrangement joins TRBV2 to TRBJ2-7; D ambiguous. V lost 3 bases and J lost 3, with 3 bases in between. Germline V gene lookup returns CDR1 SNHLY and CDR2 FYNNEI. This CDR3 region has 11 residues. CDR3 residues: CASSDSYEQYF. Incomplete CDR3 DNA: TGTGCCAGCAGTGACAGCTACGAG.

On this clone: The read finishes 3 residues shy of the CDR3 end, and the germline J gene is used to complete it. The chain couples TRBV6-2 or TRBV6-3 to TRBJ2-5, with no clear D. Germline CDR1 is MNHEY and CDR2 is SVGEGT. The CDR3 sequence is 11 residues long. V was clipped by 8 bases and J by 5 bases, with 9 bases between them. The CDR3 spells CASSTFETQYF. The sequenced CDR3 bases are TGTGCCAGCTCAACTTTCGAGACC.

A word on this clone: The read stops 3 residues short of the end of the CDR3; the missing end is completed from the germline J gene. The chain is built from TRBV7-8 and TRBJ1-2; a weak D match, TRBD1 (5 bases). Deletions cut 1 base from V and 4 bases from J, with 22 bases between. Germline CDR1 and CDR2: SGHVS and FQNEAQ. This CDR3 region has 18 residues. Partial CDR3 DNA: TGTGCCAGCAGCTTAGGTCGGCGGAGTAACCTAAGGGGCTATGGC. Translating gives CASSLGRRSNLRGYG. The entire CDR3 protein reads CASSLGRRSNLRGYGYTF.

Regarding this clone: The sequenced fragment ends 3 residues before the CDR3 boundary, so the rest is inferred from the germline J gene. The rearrangement uses TRBV20-1 and TRBJ2-7; 16 nucleotides match TRBD2. The germline gives CDR1 DFQATT, CDR2 SNEGSKA (reference sequence). Unmatched junction bases numbered 2, after V lost 4 bases and J lost 5 bases. The CDR3 is 14 residues long. The CDR3 here is CSATGLAGGHEQYF. The DNA read from the CDR3 is TGCAGTGCTACGGGACTAGCGGGGGGGCACGAG.

With regard to this clone: The read gets to within 3 residues of the CDR3 end, and the germline J gene fills in the rest. J is TRBJ2-2 and V is TRBV18; TRBD2 might be the D (6 bases). Germline CDR1 KGHSH, CDR2 LQKENI. The length of the CDR3 is 14 residues. The sequenced CDR3 bases are TGTGCCAGCTCACCCGGGGGAATCAATTCACCG. Translation: CASSPGGINSP. In full, the CDR3 is CASSPGGINSPLFF.

About this clone itself: Sequencing ends 3 residues short of the CDR3 end; the germline J gene provides the rest. The chain employs TRBV7-2 and TRBJ2-7; D is unresolved. Germline values: CDR1 SGHTA, CDR2 FQGNSA. The CDR3 runs to 13 residues. V dropped 1 base and J dropped 1 base, with 5 bases sitting between them. The CDR3 region is CASSLDSSYEQYF. The DNA read from the CDR3 is TGTGCCAGCAGCTTAGACTCGTCCTACGAG.